This passage covers 2 T cell receptor beta chains from one sample sequenced in a study of blood T cells in healthy people across ages. A sample-barcoded 5' primer and a J-beta primer mix were used in a second PCR of roughly 6 to 11 cycles. From the 5' RACE reads, TCRdb called clonotypes with MiXCR, one entry per CDR3 protein. The sample yields about 1.6 million distinct CDR3 sequences, about 35% seen once. The material sequenced was blood. The receptors were gathered from a woman between 25 and 40 years old in good health.

This clonotype was counted between two and nine times. This sequence joins TRBV6-6 and TRBJ2-6; D ambiguous. CDR3 length: 15 residues. V lost 7 bases and J lost 1, with 11 bases in between. Germline lookup yields CDR1 MNHNY and CDR2 SVGAGI (reference sequence). Here the CDR3 DNA reads TGTGCCAGCACCCCCTTTAGTTCTGGGGCCAACGTCCTGACTTTC. Protein sequence: CASTPFSSGANVLTF.

This clonotype appeared many times. The V call is TRBV12-3 or TRBV12-4, the J call TRBJ2-7; TRBD1 aligns across 10 bases. With 6 bases clipped from V and 6 bases from J, the junction kept 11 bases outside the gene matches. The CDR3 totals 15 residues. CDR3 sequence: CASSPTGTGAVEQYF. The CDR3 DNA is TGTGCCAGCAGCCCGACCGGGACAGGGGCGGTCGAGCAGTACTTC.